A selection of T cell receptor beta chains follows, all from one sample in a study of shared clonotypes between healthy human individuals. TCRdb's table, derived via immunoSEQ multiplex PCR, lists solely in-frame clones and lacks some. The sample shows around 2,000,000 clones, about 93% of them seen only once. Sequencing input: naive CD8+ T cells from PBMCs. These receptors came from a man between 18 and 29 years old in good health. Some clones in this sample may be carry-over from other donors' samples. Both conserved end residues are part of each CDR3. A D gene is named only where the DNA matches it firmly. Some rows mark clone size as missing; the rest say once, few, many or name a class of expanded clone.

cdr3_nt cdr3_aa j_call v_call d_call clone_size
TGTGCCAGCAGTGAAGCGCTTCGAATTTCTGAAGCTTTCTTT CASSEALRISEAFF TRBJ1-1 TRBV2 . once
TGTGCCAGCACCGCAGGGGGGTACGGCTACGAGCAGTACTTC CASTAGGYGYEQYF TRBJ2-7 TRBV2 . .
TGTGCCAGTAGTATTGATGTCCGCGGAGACATTCAGTACTTC CASSIDVRGDIQYF TRBJ2-4 TRBV19 . .
TGTGCCAGCAGTTATGGACTAGCCACGAACACCGGGGAGCTGTTTTTT CASSYGLATNTGELFF TRBJ2-2 TRBV27 TRBD2 .
TGTGCCAGCAGCTTAGAGGGCTACAATGAAAAACTGTTTTTT CASSLEGYNEKLFF TRBJ1-4 TRBV7-2 . .
TGTGCCAGCAGTTTGGGACCCATCTACGAGCAGTACTTC CASSLGPIYEQYF TRBJ2-7 TRBV28 . once
TGTGCCAGTAGTATAGATGGCGGTCAGCCCCAGCATTTT CASSIDGGQPQHF TRBJ1-5 TRBV19 . once
TGTGCCAGCAGCTTATATCTTGGAGACACTGAAGCTTTCTTT CASSLYLGDTEAFF TRBJ1-1 TRBV7-9 . .
TGTGCCAGCAGCGGGGGTTCGGACTTAACCTATACCGGGGAGCTGTTTTTT CASSGGSDLTYTGELFF TRBJ2-2 TRBV28 . .
TGTGCCAGCAGTGGGATGGGGACTAGCGGGAGAGGTACCGGGGAGCTGTTTTTT CASSGMGTSGRGTGELFF TRBJ2-2 TRBV9 TRBD2 .
TGTGCCAGCAGTTACCAGACAGGCCCGGGCACTGAAGCTTTCTTT CASSYQTGPGTEAFF TRBJ1-1 TRBV6-5 . .
TGTGCCAGCAGCTCCGGGACAGTCCCTTCCCGGGCCAACGTCCTGACTTTC CASSSGTVPSRANVLTF TRBJ2-6 TRBV7-9 TRBD1 .
TGTGCCAGCCCCGTTAGGACAGGGGTTCAGCCCCAGCATTTT CASPVRTGVQPQHF TRBJ1-5 TRBV6-5 TRBD1 .
TGTGCCAGCAGCCCCAGACTAGCGGGAGCCGCCAACAATGAGCAGTTCTTC CASSPRLAGAANNEQFF TRBJ2-1 TRBV7-9 TRBD2 .
TGTGCCAGCAGCTTCGGGGGGCGCGAGCAGTACTTC CASSFGGREQYF TRBJ2-7 TRBV7-9 . .
TGTGCCAGCAGTACAACAGGGTTGGGGGATGAAGCTTTCTTT CASSTTGLGDEAFF TRBJ1-1 TRBV7-3 . .
TGCGCCAGCAGCTTTTATGGACAGGGAATCTACGAGCAGTACTTC CASSFYGQGIYEQYF TRBJ2-7 TRBV5-1 TRBD1 .
TGTGCCAGCAGCGTAGTGGCTAGCCCTAACACCGGGGAGCTGTTTTTT CASSVVASPNTGELFF TRBJ2-2 TRBV9 . .
TGTGCCAGCAGTGTGGCGGCAGACGAACATAGCACAGATACGCAGTATTTT CASSVAADEHSTDTQYF TRBJ2-3 TRBV2 . .
TGCGCCAGCAGTCATAGACAGGGCCCAGGTGAGCAGTTCTTC CASSHRQGPGEQFF TRBJ2-1 TRBV5-1 TRBD1 .
TGTGCCAGCAGCTTAGGGGCACCCGGGATAGGCTACACCTTC CASSLGAPGIGYTF TRBJ1-2 TRBV7-9 . .
TGCGCCCCTCCGAGCGGGCTGTTTTTT CAPPSGLFF TRBJ2-2 TRBV23-1 . few
TGTGCCAGCGTTAGGCCCCAGGGGAACTACGAGCAGTACTTC CASVRPQGNYEQYF TRBJ2-7 TRBV28 . .
TGTGCCAGCAGCTTAGGAGCCTCCTACGAGCAGTACTTC CASSLGASYEQYF TRBJ2-7 TRBV7-9 . .
TGTGCCAGCAGTGAAAGAGCGGATGGGAGCTCCTACGAGCAGTACTTC CASSERADGSSYEQYF TRBJ2-7 TRBV7-6 . .
TGTGCCAGCAGTGAAGGACTGAGTGCCACGGCCCAGTACTTC CASSEGLSATAQYF TRBJ2-5 TRBV6-1 . .
TGTGCCAGCAGTGAAAATAATAAGGGAGTGAACACTGAAGCTTTCTTT CASSENNKGVNTEAFF TRBJ1-1 TRBV6-1 . .
TGTGCCACCAGCGAACTTCGACAGGGGAGTGCAAATGAGCAGTTCTTC CATSELRQGSANEQFF TRBJ2-1 TRBV15 TRBD1 .
TGCGCCAGCAGCCCCGGAGGCACAGATACGCAGTATTTT CASSPGGTDTQYF TRBJ2-3 TRBV5-1 . once
TGCGCCAGCAGCCAACCCAGTTATGATGAGCAGTTCTTC CASSQPSYDEQFF TRBJ2-1 TRBV4-1 . .
TGTGCCAGCAGCTTAGAAGCATGGCCAGTCGATGAAAAACTGTTTTTT CASSLEAWPVDEKLFF TRBJ1-4 TRBV11-2 . .
TGTGCCAGCGGGGGCGGGTCGCACCCCTACAATGAGCAGTTCTTC CASGGGSHPYNEQFF TRBJ2-1 TRBV27 . .
TGTGCCAGCAGCCCAAGGGGGGGCATCTACACTGAAGCTTTCTTT CASSPRGGIYTEAFF TRBJ1-1 TRBV7-2 . once
TGTGCCAGCTCAAACTCGAGACAGGGGTCTCAGCCCCAGCATTTT CASSNSRQGSQPQHF TRBJ1-5 TRBV6-5 TRBD1 .
TGTGCCAGCAGTTCCCCGGGTAGCGGGTACTACAATGAGCAGTTCTTC CASSSPGSGYYNEQFF TRBJ2-1 TRBV27 TRBD2 .
TGTGCCAGTAGCCAGGATGGGGACTATGGCTACACCTTC CASSQDGDYGYTF TRBJ1-2 TRBV19 . .
TGCGCCAGCAGCTTGGCGGGGGACAGGAGAACCTACGAGCAGTACTTC CASSLAGDRRTYEQYF TRBJ2-7 TRBV5-1 TRBD1 .
TGTGCCAGCAGTGAACAATGGGCAGGGGGTTTATACGAGCAGTACTTC CASSEQWAGGLYEQYF TRBJ2-7 TRBV6-1 TRBD1 .
TGTGCCTGGAGAGGTTCTAGCGGAGCCCCCGGTACGCAGTATTTT CAWRGSSGAPGTQYF TRBJ2-3 TRBV30 TRBD2 .
TGTGCCATCAGTGAGGCCGGGACAGTTGTCACCGGGGAGCTGTTTTTT CAISEAGTVVTGELFF TRBJ2-2 TRBV10-3 TRBD1 .
TGTGCCAGCAGAGCGACTAGCGGAGCTAACAATGAGCAGTTCTTC CASRATSGANNEQFF TRBJ2-1 TRBV27 TRBD2 .
TGCAGCGTTGAAGGATCAGGGACAGGAAACCCGAGGACTAATGAAAAACTGTTTTTT CSVEGSGTGNPRTNEKLFF TRBJ1-4 TRBV29-1 TRBD1 .
TGTGCCAGCAGCCAAGATCTTGTAGATACGCAGTATTTT CASSQDLVDTQYF TRBJ2-3 TRBV14 . .
TGTGCCAGCAGAGGGGAGTCAGGGGCCGGGGAGCTGTTTTTT CASRGESGAGELFF TRBJ2-2 TRBV6-5 . .
TGTGCCAGCAGTTTAGGGGACGGGGGCTACACCTTC CASSLGDGGYTF TRBJ1-2 TRBV27 . .
TGTGCCAGCAGTTTTTCGACAGGGGGAGGGTACGAGCAGTACTTC CASSFSTGGGYEQYF TRBJ2-7 TRBV28 TRBD1 .
TGTGCCAGCAGCCTCGGGACAGCGGGGTCCTACGAGCAGTACTTC CASSLGTAGSYEQYF TRBJ2-7 TRBV7-2 . .